This T cell receptor beta chain is from a study of cytomegalovirus exposure and HLA in healthy donors. Whole-study findings and limits: Sequence variants that were highly shared formed a cluster that was likely a sequencing artifact. In an earlier analysis, most TCR beta V segments were productive about 87% or about 30% of the time.

A note on this clone: Its antigen is still unknown.

The PCR made use of 60 Vbeta and 13 Jbeta primers. Libraries were prepared by immunoSEQ multiplex PCR; TCRdb keeps only in-frame clonotypes and omits some of them. The sample gives about 150,000 clones, approximately 68% of which show up once; roughly 2% is in the top ten. The CDR3 covers 13 residues. The V and J ends lost 6 bases and 9 bases respectively, with 15 bases between them. Germline CDR1 and CDR2: SNHLY and FYNNEI. The chain combines TRBV2 with TRBJ2-1; TRBD1 might be the D (6 bases). The TCR originated in a man aged 35 to 55 in good health and CMV-seronegative. The sequenced material came from PBMCs. CDR3 bases: TGTGCCAGCAGGAAGAACAGGGACGCTGAGCAGTTCTTC. It encodes CASRKNRDAEQFF.